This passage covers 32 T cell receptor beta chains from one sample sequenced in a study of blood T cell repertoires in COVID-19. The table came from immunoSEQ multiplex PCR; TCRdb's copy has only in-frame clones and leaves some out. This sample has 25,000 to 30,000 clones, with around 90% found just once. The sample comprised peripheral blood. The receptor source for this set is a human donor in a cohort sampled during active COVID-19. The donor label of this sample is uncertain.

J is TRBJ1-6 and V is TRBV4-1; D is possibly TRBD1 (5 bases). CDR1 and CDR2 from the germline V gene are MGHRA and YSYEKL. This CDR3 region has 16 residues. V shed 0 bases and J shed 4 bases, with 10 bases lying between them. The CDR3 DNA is TGCGCCAGCAGCCAAGAGACGGCAGGGTATAATTCACCCCTCCACTTT. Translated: CASSQETAGYNSPLHF.

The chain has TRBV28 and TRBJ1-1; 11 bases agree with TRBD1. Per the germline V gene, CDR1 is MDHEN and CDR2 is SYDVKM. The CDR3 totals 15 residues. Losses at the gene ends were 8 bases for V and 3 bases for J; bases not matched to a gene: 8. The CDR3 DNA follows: TGTGCCAGCGTCGGACAGGGGGCGGGCCACACTGAAGCTTTCTTT. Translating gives CASVGQGAGHTEAFF.

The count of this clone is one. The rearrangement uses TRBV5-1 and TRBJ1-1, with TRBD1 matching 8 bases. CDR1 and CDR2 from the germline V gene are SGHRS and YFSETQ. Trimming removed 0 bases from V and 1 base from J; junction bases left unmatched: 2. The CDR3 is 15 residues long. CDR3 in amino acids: CASSLGTGRNTEAFF. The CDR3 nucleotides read TGCGCCAGCAGCTTGGGGACAGGGCGGAACACTGAAGCTTTCTTT.

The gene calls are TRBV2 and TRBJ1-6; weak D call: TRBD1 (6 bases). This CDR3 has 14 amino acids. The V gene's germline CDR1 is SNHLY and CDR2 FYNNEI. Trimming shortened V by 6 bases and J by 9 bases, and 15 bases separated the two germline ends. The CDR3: CASSGGGLVSPLHF. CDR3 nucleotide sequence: TGTGCCAGCAGCGGGGGGGGGCTAGTTTCACCCCTCCACTTT.

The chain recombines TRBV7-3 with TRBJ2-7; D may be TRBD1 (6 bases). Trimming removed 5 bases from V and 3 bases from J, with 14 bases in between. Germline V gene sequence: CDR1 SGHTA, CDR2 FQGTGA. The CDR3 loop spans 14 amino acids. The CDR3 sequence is CASSQSGQSYEQYF. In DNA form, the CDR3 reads TGTGCCAGCAGCCAATCGGGACAAAGCTACGAGCAGTACTTC.

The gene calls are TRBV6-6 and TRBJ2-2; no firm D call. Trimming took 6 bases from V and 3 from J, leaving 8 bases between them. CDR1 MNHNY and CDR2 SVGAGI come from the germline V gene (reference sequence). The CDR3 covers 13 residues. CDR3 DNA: TGTGCCAGCAGACCCCCGGACACCGGGGAGCTGTTTTTT. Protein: CASRPPDTGELFF.

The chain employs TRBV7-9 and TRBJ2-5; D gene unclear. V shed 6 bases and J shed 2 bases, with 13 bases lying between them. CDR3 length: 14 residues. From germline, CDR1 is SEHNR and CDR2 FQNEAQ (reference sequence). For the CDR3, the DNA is TGTGCCAGCAGATATGATGCGTCTCAAGAGACCCAGTACTTC. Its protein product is CASRYDASQETQYF.

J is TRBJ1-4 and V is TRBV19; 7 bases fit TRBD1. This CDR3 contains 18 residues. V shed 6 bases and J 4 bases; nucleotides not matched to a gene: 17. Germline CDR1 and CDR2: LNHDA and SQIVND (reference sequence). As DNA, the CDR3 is TGTGCCAGTAGCCCCGGACAGGCCCCCGACTTAGGTAATGAAAAACTGTTTTTT. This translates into CASSPGQAPDLGNEKLFF.

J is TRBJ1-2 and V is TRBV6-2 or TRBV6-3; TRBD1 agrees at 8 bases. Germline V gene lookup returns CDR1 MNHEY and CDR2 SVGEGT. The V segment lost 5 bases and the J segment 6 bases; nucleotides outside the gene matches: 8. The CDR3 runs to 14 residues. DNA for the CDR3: TGTGCCAGCAGTAACGACAGGGGAAGGGATGGCTACACCTTC. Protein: CASSNDRGRDGYTF.

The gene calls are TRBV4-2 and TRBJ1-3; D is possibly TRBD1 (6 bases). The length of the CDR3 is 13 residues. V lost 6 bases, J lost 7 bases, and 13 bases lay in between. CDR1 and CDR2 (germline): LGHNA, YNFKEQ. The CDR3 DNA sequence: TGTGCCAGCAGTAGTCAGGGGCCGAACACCATATATTTT. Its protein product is CASSSQGPNTIYF.

CDR3 nucleotides: TGTGCCAGCAGAACACCCGGGACAGGGGTCGGCTACACCTTC. Protein product: CASRTPGTGVGYTF. V is TRBV6-6 and J is TRBJ1-2, with 10 nucleotides matching TRBD1. CDR1 and CDR2 from the germline V gene are MNHNY and SVGAGI (reference sequence). The CDR3 consists of 14 residues. Trimming at V came to 6 bases and at J to 8 bases, leaving 9 bases not matched to a gene.

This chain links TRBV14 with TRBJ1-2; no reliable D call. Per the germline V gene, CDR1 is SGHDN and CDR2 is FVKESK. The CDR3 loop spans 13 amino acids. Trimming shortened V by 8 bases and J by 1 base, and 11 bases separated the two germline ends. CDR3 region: CASAAYNNYGYTF. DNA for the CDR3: TGTGCCAGCGCCGCTTACAATAACTATGGCTACACCTTC.

CDR3 amino acids: CASSSTGAYNEKLFF. Written as DNA, the CDR3 is TGTGCCAGCAGCTCGACAGGGGCGTATAATGAAAAACTGTTTTTT. The chain has TRBV11-2 and TRBJ1-4; TRBD1 aligns across 8 bases. The length of the CDR3 is 15 residues. With 4 bases clipped from V and 4 bases from J, the junction kept 5 bases outside the gene matches. CDR1 is SGHAT and CDR2 is FQNNGV in the germline V gene.

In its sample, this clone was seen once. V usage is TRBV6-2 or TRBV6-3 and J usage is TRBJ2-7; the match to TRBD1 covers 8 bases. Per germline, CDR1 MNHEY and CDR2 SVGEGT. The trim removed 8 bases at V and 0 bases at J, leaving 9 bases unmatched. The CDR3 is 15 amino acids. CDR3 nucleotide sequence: TGTGCCAGCCGCCACGGGACAGGAAACTCCTACGAGCAGTACTTC. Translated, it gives CASRHGTGNSYEQYF.

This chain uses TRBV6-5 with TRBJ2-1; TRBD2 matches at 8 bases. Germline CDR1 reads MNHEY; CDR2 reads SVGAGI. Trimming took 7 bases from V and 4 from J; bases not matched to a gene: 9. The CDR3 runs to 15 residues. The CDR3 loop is CASTSTGTSYNEQFF. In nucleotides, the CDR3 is TGTGCCAGCACTTCGACCGGGACTAGTTACAATGAGCAGTTCTTC.

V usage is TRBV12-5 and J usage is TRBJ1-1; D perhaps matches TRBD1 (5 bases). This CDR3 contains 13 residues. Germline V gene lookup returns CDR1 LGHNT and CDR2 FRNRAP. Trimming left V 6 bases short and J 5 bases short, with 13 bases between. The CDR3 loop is CASGPGGGTEAFF. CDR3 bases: TGTGCTAGTGGCCCGGGCGGGGGAACTGAAGCTTTCTTT.

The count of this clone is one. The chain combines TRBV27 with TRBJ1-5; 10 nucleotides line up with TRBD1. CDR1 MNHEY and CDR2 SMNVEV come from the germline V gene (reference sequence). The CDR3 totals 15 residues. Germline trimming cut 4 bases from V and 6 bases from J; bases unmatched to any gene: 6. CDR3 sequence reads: CASSSRQGARQPQHF. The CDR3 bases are TGTGCCAGCAGTTCCCGACAGGGGGCCCGTCAGCCCCAGCATTTT.

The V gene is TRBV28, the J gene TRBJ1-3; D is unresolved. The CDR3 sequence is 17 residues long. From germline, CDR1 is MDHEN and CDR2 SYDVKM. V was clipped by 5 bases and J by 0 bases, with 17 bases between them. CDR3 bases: TGTGCCAGCAGTACCCTCGGGGAGGTACTCTCTGGAAACACCATATATTTT. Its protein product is CASSTLGEVLSGNTIYF.

DNA for the CDR3: TGTGCCAGTAGGGGGACTAGATCCCTCACAGATACGCAGTATTTT. Encoded protein: CASRGTRSLTDTQYF. V and J are TRBV19 and TRBJ2-3, with TRBD2 identical over 8 bases. The V segment lost 6 bases and the J segment 2 bases; nucleotides outside the gene matches: 7. This CDR3 spans 15 amino acids. The V gene's germline CDR1 is LNHDA and CDR2 SQIVND (reference sequence).

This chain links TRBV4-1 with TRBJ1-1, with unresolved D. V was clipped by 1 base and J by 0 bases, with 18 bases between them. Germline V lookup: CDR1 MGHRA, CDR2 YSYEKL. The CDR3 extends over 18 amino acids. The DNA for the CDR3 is TGCGCCAGCAGCCAAGGGACTCCTCCGACTTTTATGAACACTGAAGCTTTCTTT. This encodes CASSQGTPPTFMNTEAFF.

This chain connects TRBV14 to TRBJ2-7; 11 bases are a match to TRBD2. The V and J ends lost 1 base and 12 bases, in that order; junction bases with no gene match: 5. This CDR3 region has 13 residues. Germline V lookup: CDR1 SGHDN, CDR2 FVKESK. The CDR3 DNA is TGTGCCAGCAGCCAAGTAGCGGGGGGGCCCCGGTACTTC. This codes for CASSQVAGGPRYF.

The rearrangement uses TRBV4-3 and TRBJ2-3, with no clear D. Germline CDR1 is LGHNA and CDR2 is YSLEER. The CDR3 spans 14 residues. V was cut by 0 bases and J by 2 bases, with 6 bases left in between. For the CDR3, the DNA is TGCGCCAGCAGCCAAGATGTAGTCACAGATACGCAGTATTTT. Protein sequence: CASSQDVVTDTQYF.

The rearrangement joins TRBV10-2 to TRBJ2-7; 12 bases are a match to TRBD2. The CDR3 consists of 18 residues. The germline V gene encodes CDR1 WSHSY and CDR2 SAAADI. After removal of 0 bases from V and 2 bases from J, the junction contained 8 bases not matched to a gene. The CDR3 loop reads CASSESYLAGGPPYEQYF. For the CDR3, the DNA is TGCGCCAGCAGTGAGTCCTACCTAGCGGGGGGGCCCCCCTACGAGCAGTACTTC.

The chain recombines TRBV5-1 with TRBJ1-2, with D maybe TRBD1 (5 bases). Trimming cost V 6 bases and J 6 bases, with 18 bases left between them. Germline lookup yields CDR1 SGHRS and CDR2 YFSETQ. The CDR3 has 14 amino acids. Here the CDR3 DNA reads TGCGCCAGCAATTCAGTGGGCAGGGATAATGGCTACACCTTC. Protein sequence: CASNSVGRDNGYTF.

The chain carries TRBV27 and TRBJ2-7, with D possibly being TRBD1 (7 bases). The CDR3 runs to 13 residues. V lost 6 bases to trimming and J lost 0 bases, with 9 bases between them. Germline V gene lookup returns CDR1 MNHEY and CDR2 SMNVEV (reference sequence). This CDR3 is CASRRDSSYEQYF. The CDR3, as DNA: TGTGCCAGCAGGCGGGACAGCTCCTACGAGCAGTACTTC.

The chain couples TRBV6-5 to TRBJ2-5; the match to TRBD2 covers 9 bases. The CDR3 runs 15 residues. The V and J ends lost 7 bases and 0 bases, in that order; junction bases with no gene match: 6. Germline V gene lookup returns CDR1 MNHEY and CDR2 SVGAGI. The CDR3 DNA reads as TGTGCCAGCAAAGGTAGCGGGGGTTACCAAGAGACCCAGTACTTC. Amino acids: CASKGSGGYQETQYF.

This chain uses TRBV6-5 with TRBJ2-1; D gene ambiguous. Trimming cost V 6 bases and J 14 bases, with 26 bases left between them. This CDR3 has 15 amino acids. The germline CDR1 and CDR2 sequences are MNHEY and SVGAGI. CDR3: CASRPPIVGVGLEFF. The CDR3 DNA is TGTGCCAGCAGGCCCCCTATCGTTGGAGTAGGTCTTGAGTTCTTC.

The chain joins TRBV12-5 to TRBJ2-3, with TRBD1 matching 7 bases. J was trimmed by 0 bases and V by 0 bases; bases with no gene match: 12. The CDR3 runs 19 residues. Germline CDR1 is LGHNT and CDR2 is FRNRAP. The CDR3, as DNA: TGTGCTAGTGGTTTGGTACTAAAAAGACAGGGACCTAGCACAGATACGCAGTATTTT. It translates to CASGLVLKRQGPSTDTQYF.

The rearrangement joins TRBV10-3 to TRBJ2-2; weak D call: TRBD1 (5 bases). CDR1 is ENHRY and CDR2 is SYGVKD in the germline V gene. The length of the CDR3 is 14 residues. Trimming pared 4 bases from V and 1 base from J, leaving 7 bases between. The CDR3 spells CAISGGRNTGELFF. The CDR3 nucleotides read TGTGCCATCAGTGGGGGCAGGAACACCGGGGAGCTGTTTTTT.

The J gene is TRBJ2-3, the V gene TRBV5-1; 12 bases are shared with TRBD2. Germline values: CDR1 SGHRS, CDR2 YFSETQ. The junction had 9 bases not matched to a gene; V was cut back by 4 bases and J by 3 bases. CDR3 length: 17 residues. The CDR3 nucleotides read TGCGCCAGCAGCCGGCTGGCTAGCGGGGGGGCGACAGATACGCAGTATTTT. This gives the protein CASSRLASGGATDTQYF.

The CDR3 spells CASSLGDRTYEQYF. CDR3 DNA: TGCGCCAGCAGCTTGGGGGACAGGACTTACGAGCAGTACTTC. The rearrangement uses TRBV5-1 and TRBJ2-7; 8 positions agree with TRBD1. The V segment lost 0 bases and the J segment 4 bases; nucleotides outside the gene matches: 3. The CDR3 loop spans 14 amino acids. CDR1 SGHRS and CDR2 YFSETQ come from the germline V gene.

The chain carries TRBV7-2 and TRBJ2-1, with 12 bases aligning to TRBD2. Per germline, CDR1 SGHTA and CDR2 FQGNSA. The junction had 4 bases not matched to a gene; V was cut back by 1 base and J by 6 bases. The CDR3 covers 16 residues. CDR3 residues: CASSLEALAGGNEQFF. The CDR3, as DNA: TGTGCCAGCAGCTTAGAGGCACTAGCGGGGGGCAATGAGCAGTTCTTC.